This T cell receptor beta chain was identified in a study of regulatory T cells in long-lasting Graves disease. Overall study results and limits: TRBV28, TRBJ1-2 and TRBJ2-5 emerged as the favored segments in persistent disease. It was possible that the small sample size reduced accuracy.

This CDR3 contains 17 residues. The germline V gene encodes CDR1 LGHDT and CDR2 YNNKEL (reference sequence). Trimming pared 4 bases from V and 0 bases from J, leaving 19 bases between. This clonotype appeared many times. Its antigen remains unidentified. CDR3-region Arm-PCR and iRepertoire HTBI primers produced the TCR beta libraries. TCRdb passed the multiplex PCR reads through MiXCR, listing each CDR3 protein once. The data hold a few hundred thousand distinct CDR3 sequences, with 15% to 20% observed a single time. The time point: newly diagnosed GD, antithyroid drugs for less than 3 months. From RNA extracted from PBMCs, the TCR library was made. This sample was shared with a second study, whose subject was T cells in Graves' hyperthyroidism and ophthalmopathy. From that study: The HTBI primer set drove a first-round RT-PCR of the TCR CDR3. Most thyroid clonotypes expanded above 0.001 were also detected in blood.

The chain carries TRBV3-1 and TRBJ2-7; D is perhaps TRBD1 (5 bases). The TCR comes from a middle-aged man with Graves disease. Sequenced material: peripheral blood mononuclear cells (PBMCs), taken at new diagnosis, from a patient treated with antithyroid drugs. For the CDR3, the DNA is TGTGCCAGCAGCCCGGCTTTGGGGCAAGCGAGCTCCTACGAGCAGTACTTC. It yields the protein CASSPALGQASSYEQYF.